Included here is one TCR beta chain sequence, with context. Antigen: not known. Trimming stripped 7 bases from V and 4 bases from J, with 11 bases between. The CDR3 has 12 amino acids. From germline, CDR1 is DFQATT and CDR2 SNEGSKA (reference sequence). From RNA transcripts, TCR beta CDR3 regions were amplified. Carried out on the TCR CDR3, a first-round RT-PCR used the HTBI primer set. TCRdb analysed the multiplex PCR reads with MiXCR anew, one entry per CDR3 protein. The table has some 490,000 distinct CDR3 sequences, about 20% seen once; the top ten hold about 49%. This sample is part of a study of T cells in Graves' hyperthyroidism and ophthalmopathy. Study-level points and caveats: Among thyroid clonotypes expanded above 0.001, most also appeared in blood.

Uncontrolled infection, other autoimmune disease, pregnancy or lactation excluded patients. The authors took PBMCs from 10 ml fresh peripheral blood. The genes are TRBV20-1 and TRBJ1-5, with D uncertain. This sequence originates from a woman aged 70 to 79 with Graves' ophthalmopathy. Specimen: blood. CDR3 sequence: CSGEGPNQPQHF. Here the CDR3 DNA reads TGCAGTGGGGAGGGCCCTAATCAGCCCCAGCATTTT.